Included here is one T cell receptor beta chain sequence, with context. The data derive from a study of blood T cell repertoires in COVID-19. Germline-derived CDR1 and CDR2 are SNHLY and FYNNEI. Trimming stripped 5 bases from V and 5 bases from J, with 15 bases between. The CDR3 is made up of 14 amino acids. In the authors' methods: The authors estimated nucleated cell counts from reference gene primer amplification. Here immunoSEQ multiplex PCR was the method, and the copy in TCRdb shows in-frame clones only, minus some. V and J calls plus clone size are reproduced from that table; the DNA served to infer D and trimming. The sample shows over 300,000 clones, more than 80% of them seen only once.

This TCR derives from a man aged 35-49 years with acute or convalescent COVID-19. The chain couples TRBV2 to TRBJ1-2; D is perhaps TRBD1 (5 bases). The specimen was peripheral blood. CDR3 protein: CASSSAGSFYGYTF. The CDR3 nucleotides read TGTGCCAGCAGTTCGGCAGGGTCCTTTTATGGCTACACCTTC.